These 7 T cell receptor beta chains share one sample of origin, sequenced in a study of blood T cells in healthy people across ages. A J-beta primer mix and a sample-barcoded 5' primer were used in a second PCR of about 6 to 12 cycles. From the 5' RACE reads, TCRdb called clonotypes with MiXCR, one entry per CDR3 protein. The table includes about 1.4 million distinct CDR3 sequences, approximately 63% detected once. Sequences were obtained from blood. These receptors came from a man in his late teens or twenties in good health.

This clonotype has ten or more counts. CDR3 residues: CASTPRGGGETQYF. CDR3 nucleotide sequence: TGTGCCAGCACCCCCAGGGGCGGAGGAGAGACCCAGTACTTC. The chain links TRBV12-3 or TRBV12-4 to TRBJ2-5; D may be TRBD1 (6 bases). The V end lost 7 bases, the J end lost 4 bases, and 16 bases lay between the germline ends. The CDR3 length is 14 residues.

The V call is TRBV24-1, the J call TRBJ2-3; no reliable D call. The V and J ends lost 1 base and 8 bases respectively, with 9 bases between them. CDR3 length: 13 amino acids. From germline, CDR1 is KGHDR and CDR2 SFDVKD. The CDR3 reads CATSDFLVPTQYF. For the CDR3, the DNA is TGTGCCACCAGTGATTTTCTAGTACCTACGCAGTATTTT.

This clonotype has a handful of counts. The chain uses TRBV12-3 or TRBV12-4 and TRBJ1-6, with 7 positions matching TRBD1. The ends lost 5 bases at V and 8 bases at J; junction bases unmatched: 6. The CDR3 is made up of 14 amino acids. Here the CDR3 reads CASSDRVLDSPLHF. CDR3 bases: TGTGCCAGCAGTGACAGGGTTCTAGATTCACCCCTCCACTTT.

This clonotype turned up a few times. As DNA, the CDR3 is TGCAGTGCTAGAGATCAGACCACAGATACGCAGTATTTT. Residues: CSARDQTTDTQYF. This chain links TRBV20-1 with TRBJ2-3, with D hard to call. The CDR3 length is 13 residues. V was shortened by 0 bases and J by 2 bases, with 6 bases between the two germline ends. Germline assignment: CDR1 DFQATT and CDR2 SNEGSKA (reference sequence).

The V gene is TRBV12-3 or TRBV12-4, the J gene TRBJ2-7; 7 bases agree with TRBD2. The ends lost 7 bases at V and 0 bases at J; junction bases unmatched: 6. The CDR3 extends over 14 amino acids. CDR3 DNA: TGTGCCAGCACCTCTAGCGGCAACTCCTACGAGCAGTACTTC. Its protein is CASTSSGNSYEQYF.

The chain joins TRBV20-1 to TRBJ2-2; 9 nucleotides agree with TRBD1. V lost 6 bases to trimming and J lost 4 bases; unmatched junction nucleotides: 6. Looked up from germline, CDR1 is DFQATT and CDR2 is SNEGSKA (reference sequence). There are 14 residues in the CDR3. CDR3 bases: TGCAGTGCCGAGGACAGGGGAGGCACCGGGGAGCTGTTTTTT. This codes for CSAEDRGGTGELFF.

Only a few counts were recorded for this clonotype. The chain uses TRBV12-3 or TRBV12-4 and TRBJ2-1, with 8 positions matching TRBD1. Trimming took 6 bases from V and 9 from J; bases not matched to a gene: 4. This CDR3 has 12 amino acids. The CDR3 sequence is CASRTGEGEQFF. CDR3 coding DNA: TGTGCCAGCAGGACAGGGGAAGGTGAGCAGTTCTTC.